The clone carrying this T cell receptor beta chain has ten or more counts. The CDR3 has 14 amino acids. V lost 5 bases to trimming and J lost 4 bases, with 12 bases between them. CDR1 and CDR2 from the germline V gene are LNHDA and SQIVND (reference sequence). The sample comes from a study of T cells after yellow fever vaccination. Via MiXCR, TCRdb re-called the 5' RACE reads, giving one row per CDR3 protein. This table has about 340,000 distinct CDR3 sequences, under 5% appearing once. This specimen consisted of PBMCs, obtained 5 days after the yellow fever booster vaccination. The chain has TRBV19 and TRBJ2-1; tentatively, D is TRBD2 (7 bases). The TCR sequence derives from a man aged 18 to 35 who received the YFV17D yellow fever vaccine. This CDR3 is CASSRGGPYNEQFF. CDR3 sequence (DNA): TGTGCCAGTAGTCGCGGGGGCCCTTACAATGAGCAGTTCTTC.